At least ten counts were recorded for the clone carrying this T cell receptor beta chain. Its antigen is still unknown. This sample is part of a study of early T cells in non-severe SARS-CoV-2 infection. Whole-study context: Bulk RNA taken from unsorted whole blood was sequenced, leaving chains unpaired.

Study-wide findings and caveats: Matches to VDJdb favored anti-spike CD8 responses and missed private and CD4 specificities.

Trimming stripped 0 bases from V and 2 bases from J, with 17 bases between. There are 17 residues in the CDR3. Germline V gene data show CDR1 as LGHDT and CDR2 as YNNKEL (reference sequence). Attached unique molecular identifiers marked individual cDNA molecules. Each CDR3 protein is one row after TCRdb ran MiXCR on the 5' RACE reads. The data show roughly 80,000 distinct CDR3 sequences, less than 8% seen once. V and J are TRBV3-1 and TRBJ2-7; no definite D call. Sequencing was carried out using whole blood. The sequence was collected from an adult who was a healthcare worker with PCR-confirmed SARS-CoV-2 infection or an uninfected control (not recorded which). DNA of the CDR3: TGTGCCAGCAGCCAAGAGAATAGCAGAATCTTCGCCTACGAGCAGTACTTC. This encodes CASSQENSRIFAYEQYF.